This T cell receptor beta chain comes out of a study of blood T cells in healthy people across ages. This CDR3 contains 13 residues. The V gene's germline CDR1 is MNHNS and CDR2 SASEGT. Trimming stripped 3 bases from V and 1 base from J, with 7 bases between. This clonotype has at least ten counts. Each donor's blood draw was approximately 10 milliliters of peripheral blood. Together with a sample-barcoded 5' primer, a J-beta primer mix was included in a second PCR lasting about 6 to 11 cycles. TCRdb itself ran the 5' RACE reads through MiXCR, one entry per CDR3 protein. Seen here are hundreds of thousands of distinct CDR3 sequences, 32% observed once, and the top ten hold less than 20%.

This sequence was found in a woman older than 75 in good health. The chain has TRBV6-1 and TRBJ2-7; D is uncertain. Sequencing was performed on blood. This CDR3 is CASSEWGSYEQYF. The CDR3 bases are TGTGCCAGCAGTGAGTGGGGTTCCTACGAGCAGTACTTC.